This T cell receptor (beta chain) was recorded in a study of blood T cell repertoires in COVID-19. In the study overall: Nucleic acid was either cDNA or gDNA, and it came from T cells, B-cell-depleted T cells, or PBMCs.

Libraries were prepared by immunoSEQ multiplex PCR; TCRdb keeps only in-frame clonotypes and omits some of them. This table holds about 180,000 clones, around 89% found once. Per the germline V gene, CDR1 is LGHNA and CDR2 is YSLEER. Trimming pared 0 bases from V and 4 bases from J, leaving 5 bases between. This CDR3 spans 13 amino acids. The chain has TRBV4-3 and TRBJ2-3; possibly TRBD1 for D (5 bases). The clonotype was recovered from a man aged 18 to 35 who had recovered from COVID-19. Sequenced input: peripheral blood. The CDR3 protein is CASSQEGADTQYF. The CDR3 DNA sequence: TGCGCCAGCAGCCAAGAAGGGGCAGATACGCAGTATTTT.